A single TCR beta chain is shown here with its context. Its antigen is still unknown. It was with 60 Vbeta and 13 Jbeta primers that the PCR ran. Only in-frame clones appear in the TCRdb table, and some are missing; sequencing was by immunoSEQ multiplex PCR. Found here are some 150,000 clones, around four fifths of them singletons; the top ten hold roughly 1.3%. This entry belongs to a study of cytomegalovirus exposure and HLA in healthy donors. Study-level findings and limits: Previous analysis showed most TCR beta V segments were productive about 87% or about 30% of the time. CMV serostatus was the sole immune exposure information available. Per a later analysis, roughly 17,000 TCR beta sequences showed association with HLA alleles at 0.05 false discovery rate. It is likely that the observed cluster of highly shared sequence variants was a sequencing artifact.

The sequencing sample was made of PBMCs. The clonotype originates from a woman in her 50s in good health and CMV-seronegative.

The CDR3 bases are TGTGCCAGCAGTGATCAGCGGGGCAGCACAGATACGCAGTATTTT. This translates into CASSDQRGSTDTQYF. The chain recombines TRBV6-4 with TRBJ2-3, with TRBD2 identical over 7 bases. The V gene's germline CDR1 is MRHNA and CDR2 SNTAGT. With V trimmed by 3 bases and J by 0 bases, 3 bases remained unmatched. The CDR3 spans 15 residues.